A single sample gave rise to the 15 T cell receptor beta chains below, sequenced in a study of shared clonotypes between healthy human individuals. The data were produced by immunoSEQ multiplex PCR, yet TCRdb's version contains in-frame clones alone and is incomplete. The data show 2 million to 2.5 million clones, with approximately 95% seen just once and less than 0.15% held by the top ten. The sequenced material came from naive CD4+ T cells sorted from blood. Subset reported: CD45RA+ positively selected. The receptor set was obtained from a man aged 18 to 30 in good health.

The rearrangement joins TRBV4-1 to TRBJ1-2, with D possibly being TRBD1 (5 bases). Deletions cut 1 base from V and 3 bases from J, with 21 bases between. The length of the CDR3 is 18 residues. The germline V gene has CDR1 MGHRA and CDR2 YSYEKL. As DNA, the CDR3 is TGCGCCAGCAGCCAAGCACAGGCCATTGGTACCCCCCACTATGGCTACACCTTC. Its translation: CASSQAQAIGTPHYGYTF.

This clone was detected once. J is TRBJ2-7 and V is TRBV10-3; the D call may be TRBD1 or TRBD2 (6 bases each). The CDR3 length is 17 residues. Trimming pared 6 bases from V and 0 bases from J, leaving 21 bases between. Per germline, CDR1 ENHRY and CDR2 SYGVKD. This CDR3 is CAIRKDYRVGSSYEQYF. In nucleotides, the CDR3 is TGTGCCATCAGGAAGGACTACAGGGTTGGGAGCTCCTACGAGCAGTACTTC.

The CDR3 loop is CASSLGLALDEQFF. DNA of the CDR3: TGTGCCAGCAGCTTAGGCCTGGCCCTCGATGAGCAGTTCTTC. The gene calls are TRBV11-2 and TRBJ2-1; no definite D call. The CDR3 contains 14 residues. V was pared by 1 base and J by 8 bases, with 12 bases between. The germline CDR1 and CDR2 sequences are SGHAT and FQNNGV.

The V call is TRBV6-5, the J call TRBJ1-1; no clear D gene. The V gene lost 4 bases and the J gene lost 1 base, with 7 bases spanning the gap. Germline CDR1 is MNHEY and CDR2 is SVGAGI. The CDR3 is made up of 13 amino acids. The CDR3 nucleotides are TGTGCCAGCAGTTTCTCGGAGAACACTGAAGCTTTCTTT. The encoded protein is CASSFSENTEAFF.

The chain couples TRBV19 to TRBJ1-2, with TRBD1 identical over 8 bases. J lost 6 bases, V lost 4 bases, and 4 bases had no gene match. This CDR3 has 13 residues. Germline V CDR1 and CDR2: LNHDA, SQIVND (reference sequence). CDR3: CASSTPTGDGYTF. The DNA of the CDR3 is TGTGCCAGTAGTACACCGACAGGGGATGGCTACACCTTC. Looking up the rest from reference TRBV19 and TRBJ1-2 gives the full variable domain: DGGITQSPKYLFRKEGQNVTLSCEQNLNHDAMYWYRQDPGQGLRLIYYSQIVNDFQKGDIAEGYSVSREKKESFPLTVTSAQKNPTAFYLCASSTPTGDGYTFGSGTRLTVV.

The chain's CDR3 is CAWSPGDSGMREQYF. In nucleotides, the CDR3 is TGTGCCTGGAGCCCAGGGGACAGTGGGATGAGAGAGCAGTACTTC. This sequence joins TRBV30 and TRBJ2-7; 7 bases are a match to TRBD1. The CDR3 has 15 amino acids. J was trimmed by 7 bases and V by 3 bases; bases with no gene match: 15. Germline assignment: CDR1 GTSNPN and CDR2 SVGIG (reference sequence).

The rearrangement uses TRBV30 and TRBJ1-2; possibly TRBD1 for D (5 bases). The germline gives CDR1 GTSNPN, CDR2 SVGIG (reference sequence). Trimming removed 4 bases from V and 0 bases from J, with 15 bases in between. The CDR3 sequence is 15 residues long. For the CDR3, the DNA is TGTGCCTGGAACCTCATCCGGGACTCTAACTATGGCTACACCTTC. This gives the protein CAWNLIRDSNYGYTF.

The chain recombines TRBV6-5 with TRBJ2-3; D is unresolved. This CDR3 spans 16 amino acids. Germline CDR1 reads MNHEY; CDR2 reads SVGAGI. Trimming shortened V by 0 bases and J by 4 bases, and 14 bases separated the two germline ends. CDR3 coding DNA: TGTGCCAGCAGTTACTCCGGACCCCCGTTAGCAGATACGCAGTATTTT. Its protein product is CASSYSGPPLADTQYF.

The rearrangement uses TRBV11-2 and TRBJ1-3; D gene unclear. Germline V gene lookup returns CDR1 SGHAT and CDR2 FQNNGV. The CDR3 extends over 14 amino acids. The ends were cut back, 5 bases at V and 4 bases at J, with 12 bases in the middle. DNA for the CDR3: TGTGCCAGCAGCCCTGGGATTGTCGGAAACACCATATATTTT. Its protein is CASSPGIVGNTIYF.

This chain joins TRBV7-2 and TRBJ2-5, with 11 positions matching TRBD2. The J segment lost 2 bases and the V segment lost 6 bases, leaving 14 bases of the junction unmatched. Germline CDR1 and CDR2: SGHTA and FQGNSA. There are 18 residues in the CDR3. CDR3 sequence: CASSQRLAGTSHQETQYF. DNA of the CDR3: TGTGCCAGCAGTCAAAGACTAGCGGGAACTTCGCATCAAGAGACCCAGTACTTC.

This clone was seen just once. The CDR3 protein is CASSLVDEQYF. The CDR3 DNA sequence: TGTGCCAGCAGCTTGGTCGACGAGCAGTACTTC. V gene TRBV5-5 combines with J gene TRBJ2-7; D not certain. V was clipped by 0 bases and J by 5 bases, with 3 bases between them. Germline lookup yields CDR1 SGHKS and CDR2 YYEKEE (reference sequence). This CDR3 is built from 11 residues. The full variable domain, with the rest looked up from reference TRBV5-5 and TRBJ2-7, is DAGVTQSPTHLIKTRGQQVTLRCSPISGHKSVSWYQQVLGQGPQFIFQYYEKEERGRGNFPDRFSARQFPNYSSELNVNALLLGDSALYLCASSLVDEQYFGPGTRLTVT.

The rearrangement uses TRBV7-9 and TRBJ2-1; 10 nucleotides line up with TRBD2. The CDR3 is 16 amino acids. V was clipped by 5 bases and J by 7 bases; unmatched bases: 11. Per the germline V gene, CDR1 is SEHNR and CDR2 is FQNEAQ (reference sequence). As DNA, the CDR3 is TGTGCCAGCAGCCTAGGAGTAGCGGGAGGCGAAAATGAGCAGTTCTTC. As protein: CASSLGVAGGENEQFF.

The V call is TRBV5-1, the J call TRBJ1-3; D ambiguous. This CDR3 is 16 amino acids long. Trimming took 1 base from V and 0 from J, leaving 11 bases between them. Germline loops: CDR1 SGHRS, CDR2 YFSETQ. Here the CDR3 DNA reads TGCGCCAGCAGCTTGTACGTCGGGAGCTCTGGAAACACCATATATTTT. This translates into CASSLYVGSSGNTIYF.

This clone was seen only once. The chain uses TRBV5-1 and TRBJ2-7; either TRBD1 or TRBD2 may supply D (5 bases each). The V end was cut by 1 base, the J end by 0 bases, with 11 bases between. The CDR3 consists of 15 residues. Germline CDR1 SGHRS, CDR2 YFSETQ. Here the CDR3 DNA reads TGCGCCAGCAGCTTGCTGGGGACGGCCTCCTACGAGCAGTACTTC. Its translation is CASSLLGTASYEQYF.

The chain has TRBV10-1 and TRBJ2-2, with 7 bases matching TRBD2. Looked up from germline, CDR1 is WNHNN and CDR2 is SYGVQD (reference sequence). V lost 4 bases and J lost 2; bases outside the gene matches: 13. The CDR3 sequence is 18 residues long. The CDR3 loop is CASSVAGLSGDNTGELFF. Written as DNA, the CDR3 is TGCGCCAGCAGTGTCGCGGGACTATCAGGCGACAACACCGGGGAGCTGTTTTTT.